This T cell receptor (beta chain) was retrieved from a study of shared clonotypes between healthy human individuals. Study-wide findings and caveats: Generally, naive subsets came out with larger estimated richness than memory subsets.

As processed by the authors: Filtering of immunoSEQ junctional sequences could not match full-length read filtering. Method: immunoSEQ multiplex PCR; TCRdb's copy keeps in-frame clones and lacks some. V and J calls and clone size are given by that table; D and trimming were obtained from the DNA. The sample gives some 2 million clones, roughly 96% of which show up once; approximately 0.13% is in the top ten. CDR3 length: 16 residues. Trimming took 3 bases from V and 3 from J; bases not matched to a gene: 11. Of note for this clone: Its antigen is still unknown.

The sequencing input was naive CD4+ T cells sorted from blood. Subset: CD45RA+ positively selected. This receptor was taken from a man between 18 and 29 years old in good health. The chain links TRBV5-3 to TRBJ2-5; TRBD1 agrees at 7 bases. TRBV5-3 falls under the ORF class, with uncertain function. This CDR3 is CARSSQGQDGKETQYF. The DNA of the CDR3 is TGTGCCAGAAGCTCGCAAGGACAGGACGGGAAAGAGACCCAGTACTTC.